This T cell receptor (beta chain) was identified in a study of blood T cell repertoires in COVID-19. Across the whole study: Both acute and convalescent COVID-19 samples were obtained from the United States, Italy and Spain. PBMCs, B-cell-depleted T cells, or T cells provided the cDNA or gDNA that made up the material.

The V gene's germline CDR1 is MGHRA and CDR2 YSYEKL. The CDR3 consists of 15 residues. After removal of 4 bases from V and 6 bases from J, the junction contained 8 bases not matched to a gene. In the original processing: Estimation of nucleated cell counts was performed using reference gene primer amplification. The table came from immunoSEQ multiplex PCR; TCRdb's copy has only in-frame clones and leaves some out. That table gives V, J and clone size, and the DNA gave D and trimming. Here the sample spans 250,000 to 350,000 clones, about nine tenths being singletons. The V gene is TRBV4-1, the J gene TRBJ2-7; 11 bases fit TRBD2. Sequencing was performed on peripheral blood. This clonotype originated in a woman aged 40 to 50 who had recovered from COVID-19. In nucleotides, the CDR3 is TGCGCCAGCAGCCCACTAGCGGGAGTCAATACCGAGCAGTACTTC. Its protein is CASSPLAGVNTEQYF.